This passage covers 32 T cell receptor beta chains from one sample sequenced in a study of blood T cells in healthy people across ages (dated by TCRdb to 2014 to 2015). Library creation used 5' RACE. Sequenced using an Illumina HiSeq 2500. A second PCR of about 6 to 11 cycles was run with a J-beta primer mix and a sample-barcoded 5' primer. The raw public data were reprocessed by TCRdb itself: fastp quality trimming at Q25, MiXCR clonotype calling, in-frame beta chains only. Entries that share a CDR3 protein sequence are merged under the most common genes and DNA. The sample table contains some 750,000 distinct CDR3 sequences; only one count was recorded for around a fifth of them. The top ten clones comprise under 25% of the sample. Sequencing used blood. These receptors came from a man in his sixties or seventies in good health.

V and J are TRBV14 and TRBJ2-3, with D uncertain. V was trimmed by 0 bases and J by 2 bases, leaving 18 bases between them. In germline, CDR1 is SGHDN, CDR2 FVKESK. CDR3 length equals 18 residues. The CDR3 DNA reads TGTGCCAGCAGCCAAGATCGCTTGCGAGACGACCCCACAGATACGCAGTATTTT. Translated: CASSQDRLRDDPTDTQYF.

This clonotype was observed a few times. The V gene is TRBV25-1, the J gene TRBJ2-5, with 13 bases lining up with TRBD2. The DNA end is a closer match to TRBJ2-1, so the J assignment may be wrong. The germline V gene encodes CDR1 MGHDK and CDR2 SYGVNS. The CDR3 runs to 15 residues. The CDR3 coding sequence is TGTGCCAGCAGTACCGGACTAGCGGGAGTATATGAGCAGTTCTTC. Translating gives CASSTGLAGVYEQFF.

Here the CDR3 DNA reads TGCAGTGCTAGATCGGTCGGGGATTTCTTT. Translated: CSARSVGDFF. J is TRBJ1-1 and V is TRBV20-1, with no clear D. The CDR3 spans 10 residues. CDR1 is DFQATT, CDR2 SNEGSKA, per germline (reference sequence). V lost 2 bases and J lost 13, with 11 bases in between.

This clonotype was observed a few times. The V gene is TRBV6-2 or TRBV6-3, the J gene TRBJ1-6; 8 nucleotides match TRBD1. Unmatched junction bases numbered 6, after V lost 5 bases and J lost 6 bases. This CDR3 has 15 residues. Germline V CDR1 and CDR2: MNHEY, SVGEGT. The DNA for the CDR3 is TGTGCCAGCAGTCCGGACAGGGTCGGTAATTCACCCCTCCACTTT. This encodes CASSPDRVGNSPLHF.

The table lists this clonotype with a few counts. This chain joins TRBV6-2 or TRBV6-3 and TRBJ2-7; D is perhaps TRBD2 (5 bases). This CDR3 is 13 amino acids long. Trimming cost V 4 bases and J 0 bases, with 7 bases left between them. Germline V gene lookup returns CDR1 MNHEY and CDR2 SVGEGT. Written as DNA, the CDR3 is TGTGCCAGCAGTTTCGGGATCTCCTACGAGCAGTACGTC. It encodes CASSFGISYEQYV.

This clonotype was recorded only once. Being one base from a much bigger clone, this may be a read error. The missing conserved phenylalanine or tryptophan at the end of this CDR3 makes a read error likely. CDR3 in amino acids: CSVDFAYNEQFL. The CDR3 DNA sequence: TGCAGCGTTGACTTCGCCTACAATGAGCAGTTCCTC. J is TRBJ2-1 and V is TRBV29-1; no clear D gene. CDR3 length: 12 residues. V was shortened by 3 bases and J by 2 bases, with 5 bases between the two germline ends. CDR1 is SQVTM and CDR2 is ANQGSEA in the germline V gene.

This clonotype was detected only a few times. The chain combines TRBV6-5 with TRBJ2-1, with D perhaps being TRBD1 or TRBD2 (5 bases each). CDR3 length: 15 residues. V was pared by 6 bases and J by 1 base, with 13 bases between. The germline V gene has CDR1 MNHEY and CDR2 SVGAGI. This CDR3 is CASRTGTSSYNEQFF. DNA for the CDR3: TGTGCCAGCAGGACCGGGACGTCTTCCTACAATGAGCAGTTCTTC.

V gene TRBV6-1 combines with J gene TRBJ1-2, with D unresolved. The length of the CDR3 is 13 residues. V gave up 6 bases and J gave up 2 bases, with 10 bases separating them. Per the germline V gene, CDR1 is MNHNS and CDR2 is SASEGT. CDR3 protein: CASRPDGNYGYTF. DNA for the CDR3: TGTGCCAGCAGGCCGGACGGGAACTATGGCTACACCTTC.

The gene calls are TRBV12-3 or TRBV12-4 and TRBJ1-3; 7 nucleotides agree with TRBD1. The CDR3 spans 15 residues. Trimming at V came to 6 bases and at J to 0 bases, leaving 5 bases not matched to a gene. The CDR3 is CASSPGGLSGNTIYF. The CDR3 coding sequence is TGTGCCAGCAGCCCAGGGGGTCTCTCTGGAAACACCATATATTTT.

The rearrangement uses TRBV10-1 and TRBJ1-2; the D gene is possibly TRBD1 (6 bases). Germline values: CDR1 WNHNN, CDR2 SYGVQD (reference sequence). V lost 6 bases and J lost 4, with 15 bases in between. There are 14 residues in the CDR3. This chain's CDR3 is CASSATGTIYGYTF. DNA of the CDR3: TGCGCCAGCAGCGCAACAGGGACCATCTATGGCTACACCTTC.

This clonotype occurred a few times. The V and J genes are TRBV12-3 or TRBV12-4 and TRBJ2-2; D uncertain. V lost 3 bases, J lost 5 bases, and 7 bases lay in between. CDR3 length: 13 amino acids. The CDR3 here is CASSFVATGELFF. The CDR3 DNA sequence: TGTGCCAGCAGTTTTGTAGCTACCGGGGAGCTGTTTTTT.

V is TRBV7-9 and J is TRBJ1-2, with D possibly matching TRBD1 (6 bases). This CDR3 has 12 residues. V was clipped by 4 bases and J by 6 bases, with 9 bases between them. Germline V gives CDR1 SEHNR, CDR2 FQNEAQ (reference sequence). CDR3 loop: CASSSYRDGYTF. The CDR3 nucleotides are TGTGCCAGCAGCTCCTACAGGGATGGCTACACCTTC.

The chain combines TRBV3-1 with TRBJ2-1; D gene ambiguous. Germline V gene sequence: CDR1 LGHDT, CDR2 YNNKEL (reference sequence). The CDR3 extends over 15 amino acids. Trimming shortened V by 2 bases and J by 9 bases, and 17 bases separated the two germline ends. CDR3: CASSQTTASVPEQFF. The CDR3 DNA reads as TGTGCCAGCAGCCAAACTACAGCTTCAGTACCTGAGCAGTTCTTC.

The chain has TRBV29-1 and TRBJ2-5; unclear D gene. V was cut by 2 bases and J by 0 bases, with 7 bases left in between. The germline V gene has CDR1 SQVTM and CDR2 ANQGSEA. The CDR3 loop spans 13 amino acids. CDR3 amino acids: CSVEMGNQETQYF. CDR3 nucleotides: TGCAGCGTTGAAATGGGCAACCAAGAGACCCAGTACTTC. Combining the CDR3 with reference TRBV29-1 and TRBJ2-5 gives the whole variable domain SAVISQKPSRDICQRGTSLTIQCQVDSQVTMMFWYRQQPGQSLTLIATANQGSEATYESGFVIDKFPISRPNLTFSTLTVSNMSPEDSSIYLCSVEMGNQETQYFGPGTRLLVL.

CDR3 in amino acids: CSARDHSSGANVLTF. CDR3 DNA: TGCAGTGCTAGAGATCACAGCTCTGGGGCCAACGTCCTGACTTTC. V is TRBV20-1 and J is TRBJ2-6; D uncertain. Per germline, CDR1 DFQATT and CDR2 SNEGSKA (reference sequence). Trimming took 0 bases from V and 0 from J, leaving 6 bases between them. The CDR3 has 15 amino acids.

The CDR3 is CASRQTSGSTDTQYF. DNA of the CDR3: TGCGCCAGCAGGCAGACTAGCGGAAGCACAGATACGCAGTATTTT. The chain couples TRBV5-1 to TRBJ2-3, with 9 positions matching TRBD2. J was trimmed by 0 bases and V by 5 bases; bases with no gene match: 4. The CDR3 totals 15 residues. Germline-derived CDR1 and CDR2 are SGHRS and YFSETQ.

The DNA for the CDR3 is TGTGCCATCAGTTTAGCGGGAGGGCTCTACGAGCAGTACTTC. This encodes CAISLAGGLYEQYF. The V and J genes are TRBV10-3 and TRBJ2-5, with TRBD2 matching 11 bases. The end of the DNA is better explained by TRBJ2-7, so the J call may be wrong. The CDR3 loop spans 14 amino acids. CDR1 is ENHRY, CDR2 SYGVKD, per germline.

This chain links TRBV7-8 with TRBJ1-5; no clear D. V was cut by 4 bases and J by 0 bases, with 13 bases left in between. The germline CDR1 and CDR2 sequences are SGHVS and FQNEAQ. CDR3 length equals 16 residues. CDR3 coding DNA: TGTGCCAGCAGCTGGTCCTACGAGTATAGCAATCAGCCCCAGCATTTT. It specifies CASSWSYEYSNQPQHF.

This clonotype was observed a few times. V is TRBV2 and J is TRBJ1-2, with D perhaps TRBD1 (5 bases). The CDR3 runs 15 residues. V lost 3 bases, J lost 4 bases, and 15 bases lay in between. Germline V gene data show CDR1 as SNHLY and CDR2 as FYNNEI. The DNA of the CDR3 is TGTGCCAGCAGTGACAGGGTTGGGTCCTCCTATGGCTACACCTTC. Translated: CASSDRVGSSYGYTF.

The CDR3 protein is CASSFASGAYNEQFF. The CDR3, as DNA: TGTGCCAGCAGCTTTGCTAGCGGAGCTTACAATGAGCAGTTCTTC. The V and J genes are TRBV7-9 and TRBJ2-1, with 7 bases fitting TRBD2. The CDR3 runs to 15 residues. Looked up from germline, CDR1 is SEHNR and CDR2 is FQNEAQ (reference sequence). The V gene end was trimmed by 3 bases and the J gene end by 4 bases; junction bases not matched to a gene: 6.

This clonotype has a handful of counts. Here the CDR3 DNA reads TGTGCCAGCTCCCAGGATAGGAGTACGCAGTATTTT. Protein: CASSQDRSTQYF. The chain joins TRBV7-9 to TRBJ2-3; no clear D. Germline CDR1 SEHNR, CDR2 FQNEAQ (reference sequence). The CDR3 loop spans 12 amino acids. Trimming left V 8 bases short and J 8 bases short, with 14 bases between.

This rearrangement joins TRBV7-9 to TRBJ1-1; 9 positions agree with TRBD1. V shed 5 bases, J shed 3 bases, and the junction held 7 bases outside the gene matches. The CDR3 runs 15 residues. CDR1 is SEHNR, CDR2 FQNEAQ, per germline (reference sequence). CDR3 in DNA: TGTGCCAGCAGCAGGACAGGGGCGCCCGACACTGAAGCTTTCTTT. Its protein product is CASSRTGAPDTEAFF.

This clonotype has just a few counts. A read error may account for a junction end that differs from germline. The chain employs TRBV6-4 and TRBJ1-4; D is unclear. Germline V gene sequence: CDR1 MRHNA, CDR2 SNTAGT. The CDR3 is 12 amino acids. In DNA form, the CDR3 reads TGTGTCAGCCAACCCTGGATTGAAAAACTGTTTTTT. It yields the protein CVSQPWIEKLFF.

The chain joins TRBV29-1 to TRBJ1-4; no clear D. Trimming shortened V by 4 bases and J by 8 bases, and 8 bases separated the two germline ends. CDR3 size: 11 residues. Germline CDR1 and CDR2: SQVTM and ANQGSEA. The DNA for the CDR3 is TGCAGCGTTGGGGAGAGGGAAAAACTGTTTTTT. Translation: CSVGEREKLFF.

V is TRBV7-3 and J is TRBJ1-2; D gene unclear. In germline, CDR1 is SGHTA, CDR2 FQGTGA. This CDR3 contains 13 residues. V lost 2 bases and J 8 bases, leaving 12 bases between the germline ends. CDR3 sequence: CASSLSEYTGYTF. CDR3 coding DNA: TGTGCCAGCAGCTTATCCGAATACACGGGCTACACCTTC.

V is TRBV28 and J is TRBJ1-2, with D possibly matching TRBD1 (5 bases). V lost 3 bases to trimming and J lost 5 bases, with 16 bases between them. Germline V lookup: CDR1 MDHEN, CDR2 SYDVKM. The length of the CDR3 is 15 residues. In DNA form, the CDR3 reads TGTGCCAGCAGTTTTGATAGAGGGGACGGATATGGCTACACCTTC. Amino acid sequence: CASSFDRGDGYGYTF.

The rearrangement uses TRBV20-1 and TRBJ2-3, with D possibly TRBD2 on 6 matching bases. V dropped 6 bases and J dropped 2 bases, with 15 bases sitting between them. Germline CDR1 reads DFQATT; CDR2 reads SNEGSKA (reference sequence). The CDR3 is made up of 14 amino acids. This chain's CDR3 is CSARITSFTDTQYF. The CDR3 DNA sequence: TGCAGTGCCAGAATTACTAGCTTCACAGATACGCAGTATTTT.

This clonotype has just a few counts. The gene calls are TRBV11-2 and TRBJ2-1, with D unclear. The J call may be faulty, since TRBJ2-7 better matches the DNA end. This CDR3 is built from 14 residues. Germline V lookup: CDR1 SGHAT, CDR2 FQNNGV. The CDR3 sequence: CASSLIAGSHEQYF. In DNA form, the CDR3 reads TGTGCCAGCAGCTTAATCGCAGGTAGCCACGAGCAGTACTTC.

This CDR3 reads CAIRPGTGSGFANEKLFF. For the CDR3, the DNA is TGTGCCATCAGACCCGGGACAGGTTCCGGTTTTGCTAATGAAAAACTGTTTTTT. The chain uses TRBV10-3 and TRBJ1-4, with 8 bases fitting TRBD1. The CDR3 contains 18 residues. Trimming removed 6 bases from V and 3 bases from J; junction bases left unmatched: 15. The V gene's germline CDR1 is ENHRY and CDR2 SYGVKD.

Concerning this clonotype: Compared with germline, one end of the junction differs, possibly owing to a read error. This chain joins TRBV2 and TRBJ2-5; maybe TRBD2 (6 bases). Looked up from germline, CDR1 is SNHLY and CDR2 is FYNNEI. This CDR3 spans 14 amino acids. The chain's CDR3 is CASNRILLARTPVF. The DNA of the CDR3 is TGTGCCAGCAACCGGATCTTACTAGCCCGTACCCCAGTCTTC.

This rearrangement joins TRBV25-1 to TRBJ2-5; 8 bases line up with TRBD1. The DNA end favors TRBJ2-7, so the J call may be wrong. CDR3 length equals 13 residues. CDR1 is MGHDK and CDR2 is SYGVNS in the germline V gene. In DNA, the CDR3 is TGTGCCAGCACCCGGACAGGGCCCTACGAGCAGTACTTC. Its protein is CASTRTGPYEQYF.

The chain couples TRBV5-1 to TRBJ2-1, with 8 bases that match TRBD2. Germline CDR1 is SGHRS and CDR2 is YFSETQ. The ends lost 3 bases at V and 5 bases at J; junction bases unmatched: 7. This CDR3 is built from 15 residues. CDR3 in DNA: TGCGCCAGCAGCTCCGGGACTAGGATCGACAATGAGCAGTTCTTC. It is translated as CASSSGTRIDNEQFF.